A selection of T cell receptor beta chains follows, all from one sample in a study of Ad26.COV2.S vaccination and SARS-CoV-2 variants. Sequencing used immunoSEQ multiplex PCR; TCRdb keeps in-frame clones, though not all of them. The table lists about 480,000 clones, around nine tenths of them singletons. Sequencing used peripheral blood, obtained in a trial of Ad26.COV2.S vaccine versus placebo. These receptors were collected from a person aged 18-60 years who received the Ad26.COV2.S COVID-19 vaccine or a placebo. The conserved cysteine and the conserved F or W are not part of the CDR3 here. The D gene is left open where the match is weak.

cdr3_length	d_call	j_call	v_call	cdr3_aa
14	TRBD1	TRBJ2-1	TRBV5-4	ASSLGGATGNNEQF
12	-	TRBJ2-3	TRBV5-1	ASSLAGWPDTQY
12	-	TRBJ1-2	TRBV5-1	ASSLEGSNYGYT
10	-	TRBJ1-4	TRBV5-1	ASSFEGEKLF
14	TRBD1	TRBJ1-1	TRBV19	ASSIRGTGGIGEAF
10	-	TRBJ1-1	TRBV7-3	ASSFPGGEAF
12	-	TRBJ2-2	TRBV11-3	ASSLRGNTGELF
14	TRBD2	TRBJ2-1	TRBV7-2	ASRRSGGSSYNEQF
11	-	TRBJ1-4	TRBV18	ASSPHIDEGAV
15	-	TRBJ2-6	TRBV28	ASSLPGRLSGANVLT
13	-	TRBJ2-1	TRBV5-6	ASSPGGGLPTEQF
16	TRBD2	TRBJ2-1	TRBV5-6	ASTPFSNSGRRYNEQF
10	-	TRBJ2-7	TRBV18	ASSIEEYEQY
15	-	TRBJ1-6	TRBV28	ASSFRGGPGGNSPLH
10	-	TRBJ2-5	TRBV27	ASGRSQETQY
11	-	TRBJ2-1	TRBV30	AWSVQTHNEQF
16	-	TRBJ1-6	TRBV5-6	ASSLVLGAGSYNSPLH
12	TRBD1	TRBJ2-1	TRBV6-5	ASRPDRVVVEQF
9	-	TRBJ2-5	TRBV18	ASSPTETQY
11	-	TRBJ2-3	TRBV29-1	SVALPYTDTQY
11	TRBD2	TRBJ2-5	TRBV18	ASSPIGGETQY
13	-	TRBJ1-4	TRBV6-2/TRBV6-3	ASSYSRATNEKLF
15	-	TRBJ1-2	TRBV5-4	ASSAGGWLGESSGYT
15	TRBD1	TRBJ1-2	TRBV28	ASSHRRDRESPYGYT
14	-	TRBJ1-3	TRBV18	ASSPPVASSGNTIY
13	-	TRBJ2-1	TRBV5-1	ASGLGAHQNNEQF
12	-	TRBJ1-6	TRBV5-6	ASSLSNSFSPLH
12	TRBD1	TRBJ1-2	TRBV11-2	ASRRDRASYGYT
12	-	TRBJ1-5	TRBV7-3	ASSLGGNNQPQH
17	-	TRBJ2-1	TRBV14	ASSQEAFRGAHSYNEQF
12	-	TRBJ2-1	TRBV19	ASRDHSYYNEQF
14	TRBD2	TRBJ2-2	TRBV6-2/TRBV6-3	ASSLVAGVSTGELF
15	TRBD2	TRBJ2-3	TRBV2	ASSRLAGSSGTDTQY
12	-	TRBJ2-2	TRBV25-1	ASSEFLNTGELF
13	TRBD2	TRBJ2-1	TRBV5-1	ASSFLGGGGNEQF
9	-	TRBJ1-5	TRBV28	ASSGGRSQH
13	TRBD2	TRBJ2-2	TRBV7-9	ASSLVGLPVEELF
13	-	TRBJ2-3	TRBV7-2	ASSPTISQADTQY
13	-	TRBJ1-1	TRBV10-3	AISGSRGVGTEAF
10	-	TRBJ1-3	TRBV25-1	ASSWDGNTIY
13	TRBD2	TRBJ2-2	TRBV7-8	ASGTQGGGTGELF
10	-	TRBJ1-2	TRBV19	ASSRTNYGYT
12	TRBD1	TRBJ2-1	TRBV9	ASSVGQGYNEQF
11	-	TRBJ2-2	TRBV28	ASSLRYTGELF
13	-	TRBJ1-5	TRBV7-8	ASSLGPGNNQPQH
13	-	TRBJ2-2	TRBV7-2	ASSLGTGRAGELF
14	TRBD2	TRBJ2-1	TRBV11-2	ASSPRSGRFENEQF
13	-	TRBJ1-4	TRBV7-9	ASSLQGRGGEKLF
11	-	TRBJ2-4	TRBV11-3	ASSGQSKNIQY
14	-	TRBJ1-4	TRBV5-1	ASSRDTQGANEKLF
13	-	TRBJ1-1	TRBV19	ASSIVGVQNTEAF
11	-	TRBJ2-5	TRBV19	ASSIYIGETQY
12	TRBD1	TRBJ1-6	TRBV6-5	ASRTGLSYSPLH
10	-	TRBJ2-5	TRBV28	ASSFGTVTQY
16	-	TRBJ1-5	TRBV21-1	ASSKALGLRQAHQPQH